This section outlines one T cell receptor beta chain sequence together with its context. Sequencing used immunoSEQ multiplex PCR; TCRdb keeps in-frame clones, though not all of them. The sample has about 130,000 clones, approximately 94% seen once. The data stem from a study of OX40 agonist ivuxolimab in advanced cancers. There are 15 residues in the CDR3. Per germline, CDR1 SGHAT and CDR2 FQNNGV. V lost 5 bases and J lost 1; bases outside the gene matches: 5. This receptor was taken from an adult with an advanced solid tumor such as melanoma, head and neck, liver or kidney cancer. The chain recombines TRBV11-2 with TRBJ2-7; 10 positions agree with TRBD2. Sequenced here: CD4+ or CD8+ T cells sorted from blood, sampled in a trial of the OX40 agonist ivuxolimab. In DNA, the CDR3 is TGTGCCAGCAGCCTTAGCGGGGGGCAATCCTACGAGCAGTACTTC. Translating it yields CASSLSGGQSYEQYF.